This entry features one TCR beta chain sequence. The entry originates in a study of cytomegalovirus exposure and HLA in healthy donors. The PCR ran on 60 Vbeta and 13 Jbeta primers. Only in-frame clones appear in the TCRdb table, and some are missing; sequencing was by immunoSEQ multiplex PCR. The sample has some 220,000 clones, roughly 89% seen once. Sequencing was performed on PBMCs. This sequence originates from a woman under 30 in good health and CMV-seronegative.

CDR3 nucleotide sequence: TGTGCCAGCAGCCTAAGACAGGGGGCGCAGACCCAGTACTTC. This gives the protein CASSLRQGAQTQYF. V and J are TRBV7-2 and TRBJ2-5; 10 bases align to TRBD1. This CDR3 region has 14 residues. Germline-derived CDR1 and CDR2 are SGHTA and FQGNSA. J was trimmed by 6 bases and V by 5 bases; bases with no gene match: 6.